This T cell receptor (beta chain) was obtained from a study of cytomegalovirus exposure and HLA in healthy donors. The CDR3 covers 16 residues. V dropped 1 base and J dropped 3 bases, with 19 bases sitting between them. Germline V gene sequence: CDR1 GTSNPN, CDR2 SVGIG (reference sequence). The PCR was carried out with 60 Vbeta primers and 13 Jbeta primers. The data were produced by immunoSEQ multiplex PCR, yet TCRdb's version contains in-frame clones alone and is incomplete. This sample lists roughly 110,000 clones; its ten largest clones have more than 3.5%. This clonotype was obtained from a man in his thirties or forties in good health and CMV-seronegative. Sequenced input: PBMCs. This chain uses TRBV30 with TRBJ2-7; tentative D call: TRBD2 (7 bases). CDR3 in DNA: TGTGCCTGGAGTGAGTGGGAGGGACATGGAGGCTACGAGCAGTACTTC. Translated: CAWSEWEGHGGYEQYF.